Listed here is a single T cell receptor (beta chain). Its specificity is not known. A read error may be the cause here, since a much bigger clone is one base away. In this CDR3 the conserved last residue, phenylalanine or tryptophan, is missing, so a read error is likely. This CDR3 contains 18 residues. After removal of 2 bases from V and 1 base from J, the junction contained 10 bases not matched to a gene. Germline CDR1 reads MNHEY; CDR2 reads SVGEGT. This record comes from a study of T cell repertoires in cytomegalovirus infection. Whole-study context: Through public TCR beta signatures, both CMV infection and matching HLA type were indicated. Whole-study findings and limits: Accumulated public TCR beta family frequency recognized individuals carrying CMV together with the relevant HLA. The ex vivo response was dominated by HLA-C-restricted CMV-specific TCR beta clonotypes.

One entry per CDR3 protein, called by TCRdb with MiXCR from the reads. The sample carries 600,000 to 800,000 distinct CDR3 sequences, 24% recorded once. The sequence came from a human donor in good health (CMV status not recorded). Some clones in this sample may be carry-over from other donors' samples. The sample consisted of CD8+ T cells from PBMCs. The genes are TRBV6-2 or TRBV6-3 and TRBJ2-5; the match to TRBD2 covers 10 bases. CDR3 sequence: CASSYRSSGGYPQETQYS. The DNA for the CDR3 is TGTGCCAGCAGTTACCGGTCTAGCGGGGGATATCCCCAAGAGACCCAGTACTCC.